This record covers a single T cell receptor beta chain. These data come from a study of blood T cell repertoires in COVID-19. From germline, CDR1 is MNHNY and CDR2 SVGAGI (reference sequence). J lost 5 bases, V lost 5 bases, and 10 bases had no gene match. The CDR3 contains 17 residues. Clones were read by immunoSEQ multiplex PCR, and TCRdb kept only the in-frame ones, dropping some. The sample holds some 56,000 clones, 65% to 90% seen once. The chain has TRBV6-6 and TRBJ2-2, with 11 bases that match TRBD1. Material for sequencing was peripheral blood. This receptor was taken from an elderly woman with active or convalescent COVID-19. CDR3 nucleotide sequence: TGTGCCAGCAGTGGATCCCGGGACAGGGGGTTAACCGGGGAGCTGTTTTTT. This translates into CASSGSRDRGLTGELFF.